A selection of T cell receptor beta chains follows, all from one sample in a study of shared clonotypes between healthy human individuals. The data were produced by immunoSEQ multiplex PCR, yet TCRdb's version contains in-frame clones alone and is incomplete. The table lists under 1,100,000 clones, 75% to 85% of them singletons, with roughly 0.57% in the top ten. The sample taken for sequencing was memory CD4+ T cells from PBMCs. These receptors all stem from a man aged 18 to 29 in good health. Some clones in this sample may be carry-over from other donors' samples. Each CDR3 is given with its conserved first and last residue. The D gene is left open where the match is weak. Part of the rows lack a size; the others show once, few, many or a class for expanded clones.

size	V	J	D	DNA	CDR3
-	TRBV5-8	TRBJ1-1	TRBD1	TGTGCCAGCAGCTTGGACAGGGGTAGGGCTGAAGCTTTCTTT	CASSLDRGRAEAFF
-	TRBV28	TRBJ1-2	-	TGTGCCAGCAGTCCGGGGCCCCTAGGCTACACCTTC	CASSPGPLGYTF
-	TRBV5-1	TRBJ2-2	-	TGCGCCAGCAGCTTGGGCAGCCCAGACGGGGAGCTGTTTTTT	CASSLGSPDGELFF
-	TRBV18	TRBJ2-5	TRBD1	TGTGCCAGCTCACCTCAACTTTTCGGGACAGGGCAAGAGACCCAGTACTTC	CASSPQLFGTGQETQYF
-	TRBV28	TRBJ2-1	-	TGTGCCAGCAGTCCGCCCGGGGCGGTCCACAATGAGCAGTTCTTC	CASSPPGAVHNEQFF
-	TRBV10-3	TRBJ2-3	TRBD1	TGTGCCTCCGGGGACAGTGAGGAGACAGATACGCAGTATTTT	CASGDSEETDTQYF
-	TRBV5-4	TRBJ2-5	-	TGTGCCAGCAGCTTGGGACTCCAGGGTACCCAGTACTTC	CASSLGLQGTQYF
-	TRBV7-9	TRBJ1-1	-	TGTGCCAGCAGCTTAGGGTCGAATGCGGGCAACACTGAAGCTTTCTTT	CASSLGSNAGNTEAFF
-	TRBV6-6	TRBJ2-7	TRBD2	TGTGCCAGCAGTCCCAGCGGGAGTGGTAACGAGCAGTACTTC	CASSPSGSGNEQYF
many	TRBV4-2	TRBJ2-5	-	TGTGCCAGCAGCCCAGAGGGACGGCGCGGGGAGACCCAGTACTTC	CASSPEGRRGETQYF
-	TRBV2	TRBJ2-7	TRBD1	TGTGCCAGCGGCAGGGGGCTGGGGGAGCAGTACTTC	CASGRGLGEQYF
-	TRBV7-2	TRBJ2-1	-	TGTGCCAGCAGCTTAGATCCCAGACGGCGGAATGAGCAGTTCTTC	CASSLDPRRRNEQFF
-	TRBV25-1	TRBJ1-4	-	TGTGCCAGCAGGGTGGGGGGACTTAATGAAAAACTGTTTTTT	CASRVGGLNEKLFF
-	TRBV10-3	TRBJ1-4	-	TGTGCCATCAGTGAGATCGGGGGCGGTGACAATGAAAAACTGTTTTTT	CAISEIGGGDNEKLFF
-	TRBV11-1	TRBJ1-2	-	TGTGCCAGCAGCTTGGACGGGGCGAACTATGGCTACACCTTC	CASSLDGANYGYTF
-	TRBV10-1	TRBJ2-5	-	TGCGCCAGCCCCGACCCTCCTAATGTGGTCCAAGAGACCCAGTACTTC	CASPDPPNVVQETQYF
-	TRBV5-1	TRBJ2-2	TRBD2	TGCGCCAGCAGCCCCGGGGGGTCACGATTCGCCGGGGAGCTGTTTTTT	CASSPGGSRFAGELFF